This is a list of T cell receptor beta chains from one sample in a study of OX40 agonist ivuxolimab in advanced cancers. Repertoires were generated with immunoSEQ multiplex PCR, while TCRdb's copy carries only in-frame clones and drops some. The table lists 65,000 to 80,000 clones, more than 85% of them singletons. This sample comprised CD4+ or CD8+ T cells sorted from blood, obtained in a trial of the OX40 agonist ivuxolimab. The receptors shown here come from an adult with an advanced solid tumor such as melanoma, head and neck, liver or kidney cancer. Both conserved end residues are part of each CDR3. The order of the fields is V gene, J gene, clone size, D gene, CDR3 protein, CDR3 DNA. D genes are given only for firm matches. Clone size appears in some rows only: once, few, many, or a class for an expanded clone.

v_call: TRBV10-2; j_call: TRBJ2-2; clone_size: -; d_call: -; cdr3_aa: CASSRDRNTGELFF; cdr3_nt: TGCGCCAGCAGCCGTGACAGGAACACCGGGGAGCTGTTTTTT
v_call: TRBV4-1; j_call: TRBJ2-1; clone_size: -; d_call: -; cdr3_aa: CASSQPTDSLRRFF; cdr3_nt: TGCGCCAGCAGCCAACCCACGGACTCCCTCCGGCGGTTCTTC
v_call: TRBV6-1; j_call: TRBJ1-5; clone_size: -; d_call: -; cdr3_aa: CASSEQGTQPQHF; cdr3_nt: TGTGCCAGCAGTGAACAGGGGACTCAGCCCCAGCATTTT
v_call: TRBV19; j_call: TRBJ2-3; clone_size: few; d_call: TRBD1; cdr3_aa: CASSRDRSTDTQYF; cdr3_nt: TGTGCCAGTAGTCGGGACAGAAGCACAGATACGCAGTATTTT
v_call: TRBV5-1; j_call: TRBJ2-5; clone_size: -; d_call: -; cdr3_aa: CASSLTNRDLQETQYF; cdr3_nt: TGCGCCAGCAGCTTGACCAACAGGGACCTCCAAGAGACCCAGTACTTC
v_call: TRBV19; j_call: TRBJ2-7; clone_size: -; d_call: -; cdr3_aa: CASSPRGGTVSYEQYF; cdr3_nt: TGTGCCAGTAGTCCGCGGGGAGGGACAGTATCCTACGAGCAGTACTTC
v_call: TRBV27; j_call: TRBJ2-3; clone_size: -; d_call: TRBD1; cdr3_aa: CASSLFRPTGARTDTQYF; cdr3_nt: TGTGCCAGCAGTTTATTCCGCCCGACAGGGGCACGGACAGATACGCAGTATTTT
v_call: TRBV6-6; j_call: TRBJ1-5; clone_size: -; d_call: -; cdr3_aa: CAASGSEYQPQHF; cdr3_nt: TGTGCCGCATCGGGCAGCGAGTATCAGCCCCAGCATTTT
v_call: TRBV10-2; j_call: TRBJ1-3; clone_size: -; d_call: -; cdr3_aa: CASSESKSYSGNTIYF; cdr3_nt: TGCGCCAGCAGTGAGTCGAAGTCTTACTCTGGAAACACCATATATTTT
v_call: TRBV6-5; j_call: TRBJ2-1; clone_size: -; d_call: -; cdr3_aa: CASRTTRGNEQFF; cdr3_nt: TGTGCCAGCAGGACGACTAGGGGGAATGAGCAGTTCTTC
v_call: TRBV30; j_call: TRBJ1-3; clone_size: -; d_call: -; cdr3_aa: CAWSAGPGNTIYF; cdr3_nt: TGTGCCTGGAGTGCAGGGCCCGGAAACACCATATATTTT
v_call: TRBV5-1; j_call: TRBJ2-3; clone_size: -; d_call: -; cdr3_aa: CASSTSQNTQYF; cdr3_nt: TGCGCCAGCAGCACTAGTCAGAATACGCAGTATTTT
v_call: TRBV7-8; j_call: TRBJ2-3; clone_size: once; d_call: -; cdr3_aa: CASSSRGDTQYF; cdr3_nt: TGTGCCAGCAGCTCCCGCGGAGATACGCAGTATTTT
v_call: TRBV7-6; j_call: TRBJ1-1; clone_size: once; d_call: TRBD1; cdr3_aa: CASSLHRGDTEAFF; cdr3_nt: TGTGCCAGCAGCTTACACAGGGGCGACACTGAAGCTTTCTTT
v_call: TRBV9; j_call: TRBJ2-2; clone_size: -; d_call: TRBD1; cdr3_aa: CASSVRTGKNTGELFF; cdr3_nt: TGTGCCAGCAGCGTCAGGACAGGGAAGAACACCGGGGAGCTGTTTTTT
v_call: TRBV27; j_call: TRBJ2-7; clone_size: -; d_call: -; cdr3_aa: CASSFRAEPGYEQYF; cdr3_nt: TGTGCCAGCAGTTTTCGGGCGGAACCGGGCTACGAGCAGTACTTC
v_call: TRBV6-6; j_call: TRBJ1-2; clone_size: -; d_call: -; cdr3_aa: CASSLDSNYGYTF; cdr3_nt: TGTGCCAGCAGCCTGGACAGTAACTATGGCTACACCTTC
v_call: TRBV4-2; j_call: TRBJ1-5; clone_size: -; d_call: -; cdr3_aa: CASSQDSVNQPQHF; cdr3_nt: TGTGCCAGCAGCCAAGATTCAGTCAATCAGCCCCAGCATTTT
v_call: TRBV28; j_call: TRBJ2-3; clone_size: -; d_call: -; cdr3_aa: CASSPGDGTDTQYF; cdr3_nt: TGTGCCAGCAGTCCCGGAGACGGCACAGATACGCAGTATTTT
v_call: TRBV6-5; j_call: TRBJ1-2; clone_size: -; d_call: -; cdr3_aa: CASSPEGDFYGYTF; cdr3_nt: TGTGCCAGCAGTCCAGAGGGGGATTTCTATGGCTACACCTTC
v_call: TRBV6-1; j_call: TRBJ1-3; clone_size: -; d_call: -; cdr3_aa: CASSDSGLSGNTIYF; cdr3_nt: TGTGCCAGCAGTGATTCAGGGCTATCTGGAAACACCATATATTTT
v_call: TRBV14; j_call: TRBJ1-1; clone_size: -; d_call: TRBD1; cdr3_aa: CASSSQGAGFEAFF; cdr3_nt: TGTGCCAGCAGCTCTCAGGGGGCAGGGTTTGAAGCTTTCTTT
v_call: TRBV4-2; j_call: TRBJ1-5; clone_size: -; d_call: -; cdr3_aa: CASSQDWRGAQPQHF; cdr3_nt: TGTGCCAGCAGCCAAGATTGGAGGGGGGCTCAGCCCCAGCATTTT
v_call: TRBV28; j_call: TRBJ2-6; clone_size: -; d_call: -; cdr3_aa: CASSLYLQAVLTF; cdr3_nt: TGTGCCAGCAGTTTATACCTCCAGGCCGTCCTGACTTTC
v_call: TRBV5-1; j_call: TRBJ2-3; clone_size: -; d_call: -; cdr3_aa: CASSLLLDTQYF; cdr3_nt: TGCGCCAGCAGCTTGTTGTTAGATACGCAGTATTTT
v_call: TRBV11-3; j_call: TRBJ1-1; clone_size: -; d_call: -; cdr3_aa: CASSPVARTEAFF; cdr3_nt: TGTGCCAGCAGCCCAGTGGCACGGACTGAAGCTTTCTTT
v_call: TRBV19; j_call: TRBJ1-5; clone_size: -; d_call: -; cdr3_aa: CASSPWAGGNQPQHF; cdr3_nt: TGTGCCAGTAGTCCTTGGGCCGGCGGCAATCAGCCCCAGCATTTT
v_call: TRBV15; j_call: TRBJ2-1; clone_size: -; d_call: TRBD1; cdr3_aa: CATSRDQGQGMFF; cdr3_nt: TGTGCCACCAGCAGAGATCAGGGACAGGGTATGTTCTTC
v_call: TRBV7-8; j_call: TRBJ1-5; clone_size: -; d_call: -; cdr3_aa: CASSSSGGNQPQHF; cdr3_nt: TGTGCCAGCAGCTCATCCGGAGGAAATCAGCCCCAGCATTTT
v_call: TRBV5-5; j_call: TRBJ1-5; clone_size: -; d_call: TRBD1; cdr3_aa: CASSFTGGDQPQHF; cdr3_nt: TGTGCCAGCAGCTTCACAGGGGGCGATCAGCCCCAGCATTTT
v_call: TRBV5-8; j_call: TRBJ2-1; clone_size: -; d_call: -; cdr3_aa: CASSRTIHNEQFF; cdr3_nt: TGTGCCAGCAGCAGGACTATCCACAATGAGCAGTTCTTC
v_call: TRBV28; j_call: TRBJ2-3; clone_size: -; d_call: TRBD1; cdr3_aa: CASRRTGTGNTDTQYF; cdr3_nt: TGTGCCAGCAGACGAACCGGGACAGGAAACACAGATACGCAGTATTTT
v_call: TRBV15; j_call: TRBJ2-7; clone_size: -; d_call: -; cdr3_aa: CATTAGGGQHEQYF; cdr3_nt: TGTGCCACCACAGCTGGTGGGGGGCAACACGAGCAGTACTTC
v_call: TRBV15; j_call: TRBJ2-7; clone_size: -; d_call: TRBD1; cdr3_aa: CATSVDRGRQYEQYF; cdr3_nt: TGTGCCACCAGCGTGGACAGGGGGCGACAATACGAGCAGTACTTC
v_call: TRBV6-5; j_call: TRBJ1-2; clone_size: -; d_call: TRBD1; cdr3_aa: CASSFFRGQDLYGYTF; cdr3_nt: TGTGCCAGCAGTTTTTTCCGTGGACAGGACCTCTATGGCTACACCTTC
v_call: TRBV10-3; j_call: TRBJ1-6; clone_size: -; d_call: -; cdr3_aa: CAISEKADSPLHF; cdr3_nt: TGTGCCATCAGTGAAAAAGCTGATTCACCCCTCCACTTT
v_call: TRBV18; j_call: TRBJ1-2; clone_size: -; d_call: -; cdr3_aa: CASSLGENYGYTF; cdr3_nt: TGTGCCAGCTCACTCGGGGAGAACTATGGCTACACCTTC
v_call: TRBV2; j_call: TRBJ1-5; clone_size: -; d_call: -; cdr3_aa: CASSGSEYQPQHF; cdr3_nt: TGTGCCAGCAGCGGGTCGGAATATCAGCCCCAGCATTTT
v_call: TRBV19; j_call: TRBJ2-3; clone_size: -; d_call: TRBD2; cdr3_aa: CASRTGLAGPQGGTDTQYF; cdr3_nt: TGTGCCAGTAGGACTGGACTAGCGGGTCCGCAGGGGGGCACAGATACGCAGTATTTT
v_call: TRBV7-9; j_call: TRBJ2-5; clone_size: once; d_call: -; cdr3_aa: CASSLGNSKETQYF; cdr3_nt: TGTGCCAGCAGCTTAGGTAACAGCAAAGAGACCCAGTACTTC
v_call: TRBV14; j_call: TRBJ2-5; clone_size: -; d_call: -; cdr3_aa: CASSQRPETQYF; cdr3_nt: TGTGCCAGCAGCCAGAGGCCAGAGACCCAGTACTTC
v_call: TRBV11-3; j_call: TRBJ1-1; clone_size: -; d_call: -; cdr3_aa: CASSWTTEAFF; cdr3_nt: TGTGCCAGCAGCTGGACGACTGAAGCTTTCTTT
v_call: TRBV9; j_call: TRBJ2-3; clone_size: -; d_call: -; cdr3_aa: CASSVGLATDTQYF; cdr3_nt: TGTGCCAGCAGCGTAGGGCTAGCCACAGATACGCAGTATTTT
v_call: TRBV4-3; j_call: TRBJ1-1; clone_size: -; d_call: -; cdr3_aa: CASSQDLRGDTEAFF; cdr3_nt: TGCGCCAGCAGCCAAGATCTTCGGGGAGACACTGAAGCTTTCTTT
v_call: TRBV18; j_call: TRBJ2-5; clone_size: -; d_call: -; cdr3_aa: CASSPNSRQETQYF; cdr3_nt: TGTGCCAGCTCACCAAACTCTCGGCAAGAGACCCAGTACTTC
v_call: TRBV7-9; j_call: TRBJ2-6; clone_size: -; d_call: -; cdr3_aa: CASSLDGAAGANVLTF; cdr3_nt: TGTGCCAGCAGCTTGGACGGTGCGGCCGGGGCCAACGTCCTGACTTTC
v_call: TRBV7-2; j_call: TRBJ2-3; clone_size: few; d_call: TRBD1; cdr3_aa: CASSPGQSTQYF; cdr3_nt: TGTGCCAGCAGCCCGGGACAGTCGACGCAGTATTTT
v_call: TRBV9; j_call: TRBJ2-7; clone_size: -; d_call: TRBD2; cdr3_aa: CASSVGHVSGSVNEQYF; cdr3_nt: TGTGCCAGCAGCGTAGGCCACGTGAGCGGGAGTGTTAACGAGCAGTACTTC
v_call: TRBV19; j_call: TRBJ2-3; clone_size: -; d_call: TRBD2; cdr3_aa: CASSMGLAVTDTQYF; cdr3_nt: TGTGCCAGTAGTATGGGACTAGCCGTGACAGATACGCAGTATTTT
v_call: TRBV7-9; j_call: TRBJ1-6; clone_size: -; d_call: -; cdr3_aa: CAGAPGGSYNSPLHF; cdr3_nt: TGTGCCGGTGCCCCCGGAGGCTCCTATAATTCACCCCTCCACTTT
v_call: TRBV6-6; j_call: TRBJ2-1; clone_size: -; d_call: TRBD1; cdr3_aa: CASSSTGQGGNEQFF; cdr3_nt: TGTGCCAGCAGTTCTACGGGACAGGGGGGCAATGAGCAGTTCTTC
v_call: TRBV7-3; j_call: TRBJ2-1; clone_size: -; d_call: TRBD2; cdr3_aa: CASSLNSGEVEQFF; cdr3_nt: TGTGCCAGCAGCTTAAATAGCGGGGAGGTTGAGCAGTTCTTC
v_call: TRBV6-4; j_call: TRBJ2-1; clone_size: -; d_call: TRBD1; cdr3_aa: CASSTGGEQFF; cdr3_nt: TGTGCCAGCAGTACAGGGGGAGAGCAGTTCTTC
v_call: TRBV28; j_call: TRBJ1-3; clone_size: -; d_call: -; cdr3_aa: CASYTLSSGNTIYF; cdr3_nt: TGTGCCAGTTATACCCTGAGCTCGGGAAACACCATATATTTT
v_call: TRBV18; j_call: TRBJ1-1; clone_size: -; d_call: -; cdr3_aa: CASSPQGSGNTEAFF; cdr3_nt: TGTGCCAGCTCACCACAGGGCTCGGGGAACACTGAAGCTTTCTTT
v_call: TRBV7-9; j_call: TRBJ1-5; clone_size: once; d_call: -; cdr3_aa: CASSLGSGTSNQPQHF; cdr3_nt: TGTGCCAGCAGCTTAGGATCGGGAACGAGCAATCAGCCCCAGCATTTT
v_call: TRBV5-5; j_call: TRBJ2-3; clone_size: -; d_call: TRBD2; cdr3_aa: CASSLRGLETTDTQYF; cdr3_nt: TGTGCCAGCAGCCTTAGAGGACTAGAGACAACAGATACGCAGTATTTT
v_call: TRBV10-3; j_call: TRBJ1-1; clone_size: -; d_call: -; cdr3_aa: CAISGTESGTEAFF; cdr3_nt: TGTGCCATCAGTGGCACAGAAAGTGGCACTGAAGCTTTCTTT
v_call: TRBV7-9; j_call: TRBJ2-3; clone_size: -; d_call: -; cdr3_aa: CASSFGKSSYTQYF; cdr3_nt: TGTGCCAGCAGCTTTGGGAAGAGCTCCTATACGCAGTATTTT